The 31 T cell receptor beta chains presented below share a single source sample, sequenced in a study of naive and memory T cell subsets. Two oligonucleotides, mixed equimolar, formed the beta constant-region primer covering TRBC1 and TRBC2. From the UMI-ligation and nested PCR reads, TCRdb called clonotypes with MiXCR, one entry per CDR3 protein. This table holds 84,000 or so distinct CDR3 sequences, 7% to 7.5% found once. Sequencing used central memory CD4+ T cells from blood. The receptor set was obtained from a human donor in good health.

This chain links TRBV6-2 or TRBV6-3 with TRBJ2-2; no clear D. With 6 bases removed from V and 4 bases from J, the gap between germline ends came to 9 bases. The CDR3 has 13 amino acids. Looked up from germline, CDR1 is MNHEY and CDR2 is SVGEGT. CDR3 nucleotides: TGTGCCAGCAGAACAGTTGGCACCGGGGAGCTGTTTTTT. This encodes CASRTVGTGELFF.

In its sample, this clonotype was seen many times. J is TRBJ1-1 and V is TRBV30, with TRBD1 as a possible D gene (6 bases). CDR3 size: 13 residues. The V and J ends lost 6 bases and 3 bases respectively, with 14 bases between them. The germline V gene encodes CDR1 GTSNPN and CDR2 SVGIG (reference sequence). Here the CDR3 reads CACRQEMHTEAFF. CDR3 coding DNA: TGTGCCTGCCGACAGGAGATGCACACTGAAGCTTTCTTT.

This clonotype turned up a few times. The chain employs TRBV5-4 and TRBJ1-2; TRBD1 agrees at 7 bases. V lost 1 base and J lost 6; bases outside the gene matches: 6. This CDR3 has 14 residues. Germline loops: CDR1 SGHNT, CDR2 YYREEE (reference sequence). The CDR3 loop is CASSLPTGRDGYTF. DNA of the CDR3: TGTGCCAGCAGCTTGCCGACAGGGCGAGATGGCTACACCTTC.

Ten or more counts support this clonotype. J is TRBJ2-7 and V is TRBV4-1, with TRBD1 matching 7 bases. CDR3 size: 15 residues. Losses at the gene ends were 0 bases for V and 3 bases for J; bases not matched to a gene: 5. Germline V gene sequence: CDR1 MGHRA, CDR2 YSYEKL. The CDR3 loop reads CASSQDITGVYEQYF. The CDR3 DNA sequence: TGCGCCAGCAGCCAAGATATTACAGGGGTCTACGAGCAGTACTTC.

CDR3 coding DNA: TGTGCCAGCAGCTTATTTCAGACTACGAACACCGGGGAGCTGTTTTTT. This encodes CASSLFQTTNTGELFF. The chain employs TRBV7-2 and TRBJ2-2; the D gene is possibly TRBD2 (5 bases). The CDR3 sequence is 16 residues long. CDR1 is SGHTA and CDR2 is FQGNSA in the germline V gene. V was cut by 2 bases and J by 0 bases, with 10 bases left in between.

This clonotype has at least ten counts. This sequence joins TRBV2 and TRBJ2-5, with D unresolved. Germline-derived CDR1 and CDR2 are SNHLY and FYNNEI. The germline V and J ends were trimmed by 1 base and 5 bases, with 14 bases remaining between them. This CDR3 has 15 residues. The CDR3: CASSEEQTDGETQYF. The CDR3 nucleotides read TGTGCCAGCAGTGAAGAGCAGACGGACGGGGAGACCCAGTACTTC.

The chain employs TRBV27 and TRBJ2-7; TRBD2 matches 7 bases. V shed 2 bases and J 3 bases; nucleotides not matched to a gene: 4. The CDR3 covers 14 residues. Germline V gene sequence: CDR1 MNHEY, CDR2 SMNVEV (reference sequence). The DNA of the CDR3 is TGTGCCAGCAGTTTAGATTCTAGCGGCTACGAGCAGTACTTC. It specifies CASSLDSSGYEQYF.

Ten or more counts support this clonotype. The CDR3 loop is CAISVAGFDEQYF. CDR3 DNA sequence: TGTGCCATCAGTGTGGCAGGGTTCGACGAGCAGTACTTC. The V and J genes are TRBV10-3 and TRBJ2-7, with a weak D call TRBD1 (5 bases). CDR1 is ENHRY, CDR2 SYGVKD, per germline. The V and J ends lost 4 bases and 5 bases respectively, with 12 bases between them. This CDR3 is built from 13 residues.

In this sample, this clonotype turned up many times. The chain links TRBV20-1 to TRBJ1-2, with 9 bases that match TRBD1. The length of the CDR3 is 15 residues. Per the germline V gene, CDR1 is DFQATT and CDR2 is SNEGSKA (reference sequence). The V gene end was trimmed by 6 bases and the J gene end by 8 bases; junction bases not matched to a gene: 16. The CDR3 here is CSATAALQGARGYTF. The CDR3 DNA reads TGCAGTGCCACCGCCGCCTTACAGGGGGCCAGGGGCTACACCTTC.

V and J are TRBV7-9 and TRBJ1-3, with D tentatively TRBD1 (6 bases). Germline V gene lookup returns CDR1 SEHNR and CDR2 FQNEAQ (reference sequence). Trimming removed 4 bases from V and 3 bases from J, with 13 bases in between. The CDR3 length is 15 residues. CDR3 sequence reads: CASSWAGQLGNTIYF. CDR3 nucleotides: TGTGCCAGCAGCTGGGCTGGACAGCTTGGAAACACCATATATTTT.

This clonotype was seen more than once but under ten times. The chain employs TRBV7-7 and TRBJ2-5, with D possibly TRBD1 on 6 matching bases. Germline lookup yields CDR1 SSHAT and CDR2 FNYEAQ (reference sequence). The CDR3 is 13 residues long. The germline V and J ends were trimmed by 1 base and 5 bases, with 8 bases remaining between them. The CDR3 is CASSLVRGETQYF. CDR3 bases: TGTGCCAGCAGCTTAGTCAGGGGTGAGACCCAGTACTTC.

In this sample, this clonotype turned up many times. The chain combines TRBV12-3 or TRBV12-4 with TRBJ2-1, with 8 bases lining up with TRBD2. The V segment lost 6 bases and the J segment 2 bases; nucleotides outside the gene matches: 3. The CDR3 covers 14 residues. The CDR3, as DNA: TGTGCCAGCAGGGATAGCGGGACCTACAATGAGCAGTTCTTC. It translates to CASRDSGTYNEQFF.

This clonotype was observed a few times. The chain couples TRBV11-2 to TRBJ2-2, with 7 bases fitting TRBD2. The CDR3 is made up of 15 amino acids. The germline CDR1 and CDR2 sequences are SGHAT and FQNNGV. The V segment lost 5 bases and the J segment 7 bases; nucleotides outside the gene matches: 10. In DNA, the CDR3 is TGTGCCAGCAGCCCCCGGACGGGCGGGGGCGGGGAGCTGTTTTTT. Encoded protein: CASSPRTGGGGELFF. The whole variable domain, filled in from reference TRBV11-2 and TRBJ2-2, reads EAGVAQSPRYKIIEKRQSVAFWCNPISGHATLYWYQQILGQGPKLLIQFQNNGVVDDSQLPKDRFSAERLKGVDSTLKIQPAKLEDSAVYLCASSPRTGGGGELFFGEGSRLTVL.

This clonotype was found many times. This chain joins TRBV24-1 and TRBJ2-2, with a tentative D call TRBD1 (5 bases). Deletions cut 3 bases from V and 5 bases from J, with 18 bases between. This CDR3 has 17 residues. Germline CDR1 reads KGHDR; CDR2 reads SFDVKD. CDR3 residues: CATSDPRGLMGTGELFF. CDR3 sequence (DNA): TGTGCCACCAGTGATCCTAGGGGCCTCATGGGGACCGGGGAGCTGTTTTTT.

Many counts were recorded for this clonotype. V is TRBV24-1 and J is TRBJ1-1, with D tentatively TRBD1 (5 bases). The V end lost 10 bases, the J end lost 0 bases, and 11 bases lay between the germline ends. There are 13 residues in the CDR3. Germline-derived CDR1 and CDR2 are KGHDR and SFDVKD. The CDR3: CATSGTMNTEAFF. CDR3 DNA: TGTGCCACTTCCGGGACCATGAACACTGAAGCTTTCTTT.

This clonotype was seen more than once but under ten times. J is TRBJ2-5 and V is TRBV7-2; D gene ambiguous. The ends were cut back, 0 bases at V and 3 bases at J, with 8 bases in the middle. The CDR3 loop spans 14 amino acids. The V gene's germline CDR1 is SGHTA and CDR2 FQGNSA. CDR3 coding DNA: TGTGCCAGCAGCTTAGCGCTTCAGGAAGAGACCCAGTACTTC. Translated: CASSLALQEETQYF.

This clonotype was found a few times. The rearrangement uses TRBV5-6 and TRBJ2-3, with D perhaps given as TRBD1 or TRBD2 (5 bases each). CDR1 is SGHDT and CDR2 is YYEEEE in the germline V gene. Trimming removed 4 bases from V and 3 bases from J, with 21 bases in between. This CDR3 has 17 amino acids. CDR3 amino acids: CASSVTGTGLRTDTQYF. CDR3 nucleotide sequence: TGTGCCAGCAGCGTCACGGGGACCGGGCTTAGGACAGATACGCAGTATTTT.

This clonotype was detected ten times or more. The chain joins TRBV15 to TRBJ2-1; D gene unclear. The germline gives CDR1 LNHNV, CDR2 YYDKDF (reference sequence). The length of the CDR3 is 15 residues. Trimming left V 0 bases short and J 6 bases short, with 12 bases between. The CDR3 bases are TGTGCCACCAGCAGAGATCCGCAGACCAGCAATGAGCAGTTCTTC. Its translation: CATSRDPQTSNEQFF.

This clonotype showed up just a few times. The chain is built from TRBV11-1 and TRBJ2-1; 8 bases align to TRBD2. Looked up from germline, CDR1 is SGHAT and CDR2 is FQDESV (reference sequence). V trimming: 4 bases; J trimming: 7 bases; junction bases outside the gene matches: 12. The CDR3 totals 16 residues. Written as DNA, the CDR3 is TGTGCCAGCAGCTCCAGGACTAGCCAGGCATTAAATGAGCAGTTCTTC. It specifies CASSSRTSQALNEQFF. Based on the CDR3 plus reference TRBV11-1 and TRBJ2-1, the full variable domain is EAEVAQSPRYKITEKSQAVAFWCDPISGHATLYWYRQILGQGPELLVQFQDESVVDDSQLPKDRFSAERLKGVDSTLKIQPAELGDSAMYLCASSSRTSQALNEQFFGPGTRLTVL.

The V call is TRBV6-6, the J call TRBJ2-7; perhaps TRBD1 as D (5 bases). V gave up 0 bases and J gave up 6 bases, with 12 bases separating them. CDR1 and CDR2 from the germline V gene are MNHNY and SVGAGI (reference sequence). CDR3 length equals 14 residues. For the CDR3, the DNA is TGTGCCAGCAGTTACTCGACAGCTCAGGCCGAGCAGTACTTC. Amino acid sequence: CASSYSTAQAEQYF.

This clonotype came up many times. The J gene is TRBJ2-4, the V gene TRBV20-1, with TRBD2 matching over 10 bases. CDR3 length: 16 residues. Losses at the gene ends were 3 bases for V and 8 bases for J; bases not matched to a gene: 13. Germline V gene lookup returns CDR1 DFQATT and CDR2 SNEGSKA (reference sequence). CDR3 in amino acids: CSARGGLAGAADIQYF. DNA for the CDR3: TGCAGTGCTAGGGGGGGGCTAGCGGGAGCTGCAGACATTCAGTACTTC.

This clonotype was counted a few times. The chain has TRBV2 and TRBJ2-7, with a possible D match to TRBD1 (5 bases). The CDR3 loop spans 13 amino acids. Trimming took 5 bases from V and 4 from J, leaving 12 bases between them. Germline V gene sequence: CDR1 SNHLY, CDR2 FYNNEI. CDR3 region: CASSLIRGYEQYF. In DNA, the CDR3 is TGTGCCAGCAGTCTTATAAGGGGTTACGAGCAGTACTTC.

This clonotype was recorded a few times. This chain joins TRBV7-2 and TRBJ1-5, with 11 bases fitting TRBD1. V was clipped by 6 bases and J by 7 bases; unmatched bases: 5. There are 14 residues in the CDR3. CDR1 and CDR2 from the germline V gene are SGHTA and FQGNSA. DNA for the CDR3: TGTGCCAGCAGTTACCGGGACAGGGGGCAGCCCCAGCATTTT. Amino acids: CASSYRDRGQPQHF. Together with reference TRBV7-2 and TRBJ1-5, the CDR3 gives the full variable domain: GAGVSQSPSNKVTEKGKDVELRCDPISGHTALYWYRQSLGQGLEFLIYFQGNSAPDKSGLPSDRFSAERTGGSVSTLTIQRTQQEDSAVYLCASSYRDRGQPQHFGDGTRLSIL.

This clonotype appeared many times. V and J are TRBV30 and TRBJ1-2; TRBD1 is a possible D gene (6 bases). The V and J ends lost 3 bases and 2 bases respectively, with 19 bases between them. CDR3 size: 16 residues. Germline-derived CDR1 and CDR2 are GTSNPN and SVGIG (reference sequence). CDR3 nucleotide sequence: TGTGCCTGGAGACGGGACATTTACGGCCTAAACTATGGCTACACCTTC. Its translation: CAWRRDIYGLNYGYTF.

This clonotype was found many times. This chain connects TRBV4-2 to TRBJ2-7, with 12 bases identical to TRBD2. The germline CDR1 and CDR2 sequences are LGHNA and YNFKEQ. The CDR3 loop spans 14 amino acids. J was trimmed by 6 bases and V by 4 bases; bases with no gene match: 4. The CDR3 loop reads CASSPRLAGVEQYF. The CDR3 DNA reads TGTGCCAGCAGCCCGAGACTAGCGGGAGTCGAGCAGTACTTC.

This clonotype was seen repeatedly, ten times or more. The chain carries TRBV21-1 and TRBJ2-5; TRBD1 is taken as the D call from the table, unchecked against the DNA. TRBV21-1 is given as a pseudogene. CDR3 length: 16 residues. The CDR3 region has the DNA TGTGCCAGCAGCGCCCGAAACAGGATTTGGGTAGAGACCCAGTACTTC. Protein product: CASSARNRIWVETQYF.

The chain couples TRBV7-9 to TRBJ1-1; D possibly corresponds to TRBD1 (5 bases). CDR1 is SEHNR, CDR2 FQNEAQ, per germline (reference sequence). The ends were cut back, 5 bases at V and 0 bases at J, with 13 bases in the middle. The CDR3 runs 15 residues. CDR3 bases: TGTGCCAGCAGCAGATCAGGGACCTTGAACACTGAAGCTTTCTTT. Translated: CASSRSGTLNTEAFF.

The table lists this clonotype with many counts. This chain connects TRBV9 to TRBJ2-6, with unresolved D. The CDR3 contains 13 residues. CDR1 and CDR2 from the germline V gene are SGDLS and YYNGEE. V lost 1 base to trimming and J lost 2 bases, with 1 base between them. The CDR3 region is CASSVTGANVLTF. CDR3 bases: TGTGCCAGCAGCGTAACTGGGGCCAACGTCCTGACTTTC.

This clonotype has only one observation. This may arise from a read error, as a much more abundant clone is one base away. The genes are TRBV9 and TRBJ1-6, with D tentatively TRBD1 (5 bases). The germline V gene has CDR1 SGDLS and CDR2 YYNGEE. The CDR3 runs 17 residues. V lost 3 bases to trimming and J lost 9 bases, with 22 bases between them. In nucleotides, the CDR3 is TGTGCCAGCAGCGCCCTTCAGGGCGCAGGAACAGGTTCACCCCTCCACTTT. This codes for CASSALQGAGTGSPLHF.

This clonotype was detected only a few times. The rearrangement uses TRBV19 and TRBJ1-4, with TRBD1 identical over 9 bases. After removal of 3 bases from V and 7 bases from J, the junction contained 6 bases not matched to a gene. Germline V gene lookup returns CDR1 LNHDA and CDR2 SQIVND (reference sequence). The CDR3 is 15 amino acids. The CDR3 DNA reads TGTGCCAGTAGTATCCCCGGGACAGGGAGTGAAAAACTGTTTTTT. Residues: CASSIPGTGSEKLFF.

There are many counts of this clonotype. The J gene is TRBJ2-6, the V gene TRBV7-2; D is undetermined. This CDR3 spans 16 amino acids. Germline V lookup: CDR1 SGHTA, CDR2 FQGNSA. V lost 5 bases and J 1 base, leaving 12 bases between the germline ends. CDR3 DNA sequence: TGTGCCAGCAGCCCCCAGGCCCTTTCTGGGGCCAACGTCCTGACTTTC. Amino acid sequence: CASSPQALSGANVLTF.